This T cell receptor beta chain was retrieved from a study of blood T cell repertoires in COVID-19. Across the study: Both acute and convalescent COVID-19 samples were obtained from the United States, Italy and Spain.

Methods used by the authors: Estimates of nucleated cell counts were drawn from the amplification of reference gene primers. Profiled with immunoSEQ multiplex PCR; TCRdb holds only in-frame clones, not every one. V and J calls and clone size are those listed in that table; D and trimming were worked out from the DNA. The repertoire consists of 400,000 or so clones, with 80% to 90% occurring once and the leading ten covering 1% to 1.3%. The cohort comprised adults aged roughly 18 to 95 years residing in about two dozen US areas. Membership in each cohort depended on participant-reported clinical history. From germline, CDR1 is GTSNPN and CDR2 SVGIG (reference sequence). J lost 2 bases, V lost 0 bases, and 9 bases had no gene match. CDR3 length: 17 amino acids.

The rearrangement uses TRBV30 and TRBJ2-1, with TRBD2 matching over 8 bases. Sequences were obtained from PBMCs or T cells enriched from blood (not recorded which). This receptor was obtained from a man aged 25 to 45 who had recovered from COVID-19. Written as DNA, the CDR3 is TGTGCCTGGAGTGTACGTAGCGGGATCGCCGCCTACAATGAGCAGTTCTTC. This codes for CAWSVRSGIAAYNEQFF.